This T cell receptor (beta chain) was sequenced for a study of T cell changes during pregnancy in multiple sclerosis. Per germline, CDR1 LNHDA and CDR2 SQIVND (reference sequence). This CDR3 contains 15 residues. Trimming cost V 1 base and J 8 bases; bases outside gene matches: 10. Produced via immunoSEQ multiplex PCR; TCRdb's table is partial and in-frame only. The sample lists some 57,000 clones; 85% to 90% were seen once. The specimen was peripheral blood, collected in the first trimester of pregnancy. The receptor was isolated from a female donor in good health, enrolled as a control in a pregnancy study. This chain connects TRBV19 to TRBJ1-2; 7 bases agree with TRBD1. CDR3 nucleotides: TGTGCCAGTAGTATAGGATTCGGTCAGGGGGACGGCTACACCTTC. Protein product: CASSIGFGQGDGYTF.